This T cell receptor (beta chain) was observed in a study of T cells in Graves' hyperthyroidism and ophthalmopathy. Whole-study findings and limits: Ophthalmopathy got predicted by the model a median approximately 6.3 months before its onset. Separation of ophthalmopathy from stable hyperthyroidism was achieved by a 13 V-J model.

Newly diagnosed hyperthyroidism patients aged 18 to 65 years had disease lasting under 2 months. Reasons for excluding patients were uncontrolled infection, other autoimmune disease, pregnancy or lactation. The source material, RNA transcripts, was used to amplify TCR beta CDR3 regions. HTBI primers were used for first-round RT-PCR of the TCR CDR3. MiXCR was run by TCRdb on the multiplex PCR reads, yielding one entry per CDR3 protein. The table has nearly 750,000 distinct CDR3 sequences, under 45% seen once. V was cut by 4 bases and J by 4 bases, with 11 bases left in between. CDR3 length: 13 amino acids. This clonotype was counted at least ten times. What it binds is not known.

The chain links TRBV12-3 or TRBV12-4 to TRBJ2-7, with D tentatively TRBD1 or TRBD2 (5 bases each). The specimen sequenced was blood. This clonotype originated in a woman aged 40 to 50 with Graves' hyperthyroidism. CDR3 region: CASSSGPIYEQYF. In DNA form, the CDR3 reads TGTGCCAGCAGTTCGGGACCTATATACGAGCAGTACTTC.